A single sample gave rise to the 16 T cell receptor beta chains below, sequenced in a study of immune cell composition in non-small cell lung cancer. This table comes from immunoSEQ multiplex PCR, and its TCRdb copy is limited to in-frame clones, with some not included. This table has approximately 11,000 clones, under 65% appearing once. The sequenced sample consisted of lung tumor tissue. The receptors were sampled from a human donor with non-small cell lung cancer.

The J gene is TRBJ2-2, the V gene TRBV6-4; unclear D gene. CDR1 MRHNA and CDR2 SNTAGT come from the germline V gene. V lost 4 bases and J 1 base, leaving 7 bases between the germline ends. This CDR3 is 14 amino acids long. CDR3 loop: CASSGQLNTGELFF. CDR3 DNA: TGTGCCAGCAGTGGCCAACTGAACACCGGGGAGCTGTTTTTT.

The chain employs TRBV11-2 and TRBJ2-3; 12 bases fit TRBD1. The CDR3 loop spans 16 amino acids. Trimming took 1 base from V and 4 from J; bases not matched to a gene: 3. Germline lookup yields CDR1 SGHAT and CDR2 FQNNGV. Written as DNA, the CDR3 is TGTGCCAGCAGCTTAGCCGGGACAGGGGGCTCAGATACGCAGTATTTT. This gives the protein CASSLAGTGGSDTQYF.

The chain links TRBV7-2 to TRBJ2-1, with TRBD2 identical over 7 bases. Germline V gives CDR1 SGHTA, CDR2 FQGNSA. CDR3 size: 15 residues. Germline trimming cut 7 bases from V and 4 bases from J; bases unmatched to any gene: 10. As DNA, the CDR3 is TGTGCCAGCAACCCCGGGGATAGCGGGTACAATGAGCAGTTCTTC. The encoded protein is CASNPGDSGYNEQFF.

This chain connects TRBV19 to TRBJ1-1, with TRBD1 matching over 8 bases. With 7 bases clipped from V and 4 bases from J, the junction kept 8 bases outside the gene matches. The CDR3 length is 14 residues. Germline-derived CDR1 and CDR2 are LNHDA and SQIVND (reference sequence). The CDR3 DNA follows: TGTGCCAGTACCCTCCCGGACAGGGCCACTGAAGCTTTCTTT. It specifies CASTLPDRATEAFF.

The rearrangement uses TRBV7-5 and TRBJ2-5; TRBD1, the D gene given by the table, was not confirmed from the DNA. TRBV7-5 counts as a pseudogene. CDR3 size: 11 residues. For the CDR3, the DNA is TGTGCCAGAAGCCCCAGGGAGACCCAGTACTTC. Protein: CARSPRETQYF.

In its sample, this clone was seen a few times. CDR3 loop: CASSPGGRDSNQPQHF. CDR3 in DNA: TGTGCCAGCAGTCCCGGTGGGAGAGATAGCAATCAGCCCCAGCATTTT. The V and J genes are TRBV28 and TRBJ1-5, with unresolved D. This CDR3 is built from 16 residues. In germline, CDR1 is MDHEN, CDR2 SYDVKM. V lost 5 bases and J 0 bases, leaving 14 bases between the germline ends.

The chain combines TRBV7-9 with TRBJ1-2, with D hard to call. CDR3 length equals 14 residues. V was trimmed by 0 bases and J by 5 bases, leaving 10 bases between them. Germline CDR1 and CDR2: SEHNR and FQNEAQ (reference sequence). The CDR3 region is CASSLASGNYGYTF. The CDR3 DNA follows: TGTGCCAGCAGCTTAGCTTCGGGGAATTATGGCTACACCTTC.

The chain joins TRBV5-1 to TRBJ2-1; 8 nucleotides match TRBD2. The V gene end was trimmed by 4 bases and the J gene end by 8 bases; junction bases not matched to a gene: 11. This CDR3 region has 15 residues. Looked up from germline, CDR1 is SGHRS and CDR2 is YFSETQ. The chain's CDR3 is CASSQAGTRIDEQFF. In nucleotides, the CDR3 is TGCGCCAGCAGCCAGGCCGGGACTAGGATCGATGAGCAGTTCTTC.

A word on this clone: The same CDR3 also results from other DNA sequences found in this sample. V gene TRBV9 combines with J gene TRBJ2-7, with 10 bases fitting TRBD2. Germline V gene lookup returns CDR1 SGDLS and CDR2 YYNGEE. The CDR3 covers 15 residues. Trimming at V came to 2 bases and at J to 5 bases, leaving 7 bases not matched to a gene. In nucleotides, the CDR3 is TGTGCCAGCAGCGTGGGAGGAACTAGCGGGAACGAGCAGTACTTC. It specifies CASSVGGTSGNEQYF.

This chain links TRBV27 with TRBJ2-3; 8 nucleotides match TRBD1. After removal of 4 bases from V and 0 bases from J, the junction contained 9 bases not matched to a gene. Germline V gene lookup returns CDR1 MNHEY and CDR2 SMNVEV (reference sequence). This CDR3 comprises 17 residues. The CDR3: CASSSITGGASTDTQYF. CDR3 DNA sequence: TGTGCCAGCAGTTCGATCACAGGGGGTGCTAGCACAGATACGCAGTATTTT.

The chain carries TRBV7-7 and TRBJ2-7; the D gene is possibly TRBD2 (6 bases). Deletions cut 5 bases from V and 2 bases from J, with 19 bases between. The CDR3 has 16 residues. Germline CDR1 and CDR2: SSHAT and FNYEAQ (reference sequence). For the CDR3, the DNA is TGTGCCAGCAGCACGCGGGAACTTAGCGAGGCCTACGAGCAGTACTTC. It translates to CASSTRELSEAYEQYF.

With respect to this clone: A read error may produce the germline difference seen at one junction end. The CDR3 DNA follows: TGCCTAACCGCTGGCGGGGCAACTGAAGCTTTCTTT. Translation gives CLTAGGATEAFF. V usage is TRBV6-6 and J usage is TRBJ1-1; TRBD1 might be the D (5 bases). There are 12 residues in the CDR3. The germline V gene has CDR1 MNHNY and CDR2 SVGAGI (reference sequence).

The chain has TRBV2 and TRBJ2-5; D is unclear. Germline lookup yields CDR1 SNHLY and CDR2 FYNNEI. The germline V and J ends were trimmed by 6 bases and 1 base, with 9 bases remaining between them. This CDR3 has 13 amino acids. The CDR3 here is CASSMGIQETQYF. The CDR3 bases are TGTGCCAGCAGCATGGGCATCCAAGAGACCCAGTACTTC.

This clone occurred a few times. The gene calls are TRBV29-1 and TRBJ2-1, with D possibly being TRBD1 (6 bases). The CDR3 runs to 12 residues. Germline CDR1 is SQVTM and CDR2 is ANQGSEA. V was trimmed by 5 bases and J by 7 bases, leaving 12 bases between them. In nucleotides, the CDR3 is TGCAGCGTTTGGACAGAGGGGAATGAGCAGTTCTTC. The encoded protein is CSVWTEGNEQFF.

This chain connects TRBV2 to TRBJ2-5; possibly TRBD1 for D (6 bases). The ends were cut back, 8 bases at V and 0 bases at J, with 19 bases in the middle. From germline, CDR1 is SNHLY and CDR2 FYNNEI. The CDR3 covers 16 residues. The CDR3 region has the DNA TGTGCCAGCGAAGCCGGCAACAGGGCGAACCAAGAGACCCAGTACTTC. Its translation: CASEAGNRANQETQYF.

The V and J genes are TRBV11-2 and TRBJ1-1; D is uncertain. CDR1 and CDR2 (germline): SGHAT, FQNNGV. V dropped 6 bases and J dropped 1 base, with 9 bases sitting between them. CDR3 size: 13 residues. Written as DNA, the CDR3 is TGTGCCAGCAGTATGCGGGGGAACACTGAAGCTTTCTTT. It yields the protein CASSMRGNTEAFF.